What follows are 25 T cell receptor beta chains derived from one specimen sequenced in a study of chemoradiotherapy in HPV16-positive cancers. The table came from immunoSEQ multiplex PCR; TCRdb's copy has only in-frame clones and leaves some out. The sample carries some 5,000 clones, 78% recorded once. Collection of the sample occurred from a patient who underwent chemoradiotherapy. The receptors were sampled from a human donor with HPV-associated anogenital cancer.

The gene calls are TRBV5-5 and TRBJ1-2; no clear D gene. V was clipped by 4 bases and J by 0 bases, with 19 bases between them. Germline lookup yields CDR1 SGHKS and CDR2 YYEKEE (reference sequence). CDR3 length equals 17 residues. In DNA form, the CDR3 reads TGTGCCAGCAGCCCCCGGAGTAGGCGCTTGACTAACTATGGCTACACCTTC. Protein sequence: CASSPRSRRLTNYGYTF.

The chain uses TRBV7-9 and TRBJ2-3, with 8 bases fitting TRBD2. Germline CDR1 reads SEHNR; CDR2 reads FQNEAQ (reference sequence). With 7 bases clipped from V and 4 bases from J, the junction kept 13 bases outside the gene matches. The CDR3 has 16 residues. For the CDR3, the DNA is TGTGCCAGCACCAGAGAAGGACTAGCCGTATCAGATACGCAGTATTTT. Translation gives CASTREGLAVSDTQYF.

V gene TRBV5-6 combines with J gene TRBJ1-1, with 7 bases identical to TRBD1. V was pared by 0 bases and J by 1 base, with 3 bases of the junction left unmatched. This CDR3 has 15 residues. The germline V gene has CDR1 SGHDT and CDR2 YYEEEE. CDR3 residues: CASSLEPGGNTEAFF. The CDR3 bases are TGTGCCAGCAGCTTGGAGCCAGGGGGGAACACTGAAGCTTTCTTT.

The chain uses TRBV6-6 and TRBJ1-2; 7 bases map to TRBD1. The CDR3 length is 13 residues. Germline loops: CDR1 MNHNY, CDR2 SVGAGI (reference sequence). The junction had 7 bases not matched to a gene; V was cut back by 6 bases and J by 6 bases. The CDR3 is CASSPDRAHGYTF. The CDR3 nucleotides read TGTGCCAGCAGCCCCGACAGGGCCCATGGCTACACCTTC.

The chain joins TRBV4-1 to TRBJ1-2; TRBD1 matches at 8 bases. The CDR3 has 15 residues. Germline V CDR1 and CDR2: MGHRA, YSYEKL. V trimming: 1 base; J trimming: 8 bases; junction bases outside the gene matches: 9. The CDR3: CASSQVVQGASGYTF. The CDR3 region has the DNA TGCGCCAGCAGCCAAGTTGTGCAGGGGGCGAGCGGCTACACCTTC.

This chain joins TRBV4-2 and TRBJ1-2; D may be TRBD1 (5 bases). There are 15 residues in the CDR3. V was trimmed by 1 base and J by 7 bases, leaving 16 bases between them. In germline, CDR1 is LGHNA, CDR2 YNFKEQ. The CDR3 is CASSQAGGGIGGYTF. DNA of the CDR3: TGTGCCAGCAGCCAAGCGGGGGGGGGAATCGGTGGCTACACCTTC.

This chain uses TRBV9 with TRBJ1-1; 7 positions match TRBD1. The CDR3 is 16 amino acids. The J segment lost 1 base and the V segment lost 7 bases, leaving 13 bases of the junction unmatched. Germline-derived CDR1 and CDR2 are SGDLS and YYNGEE. The CDR3 coding sequence is TGTGCCAGCTCGGATTTAAGAGGGGGCGGGAACACTGAAGCTTTCTTT. Its translation: CASSDLRGGGNTEAFF.

The chain couples TRBV11-2 to TRBJ2-7; D gene ambiguous. The CDR3 is made up of 12 amino acids. The germline CDR1 and CDR2 sequences are SGHAT and FQNNGV. Between the trimmed V and J ends, which lost 5 bases and 9 bases, there was a span of 14 bases. The CDR3 loop reads CASSDFPHGQYF. CDR3 DNA sequence: TGTGCCAGCAGCGACTTCCCCCACGGGCAGTACTTC.

V gene TRBV12-5 combines with J gene TRBJ1-6; D remains unclear. CDR1 LGHNT and CDR2 FRNRAP come from the germline V gene. The CDR3 has 14 amino acids. V lost 0 bases and J lost 13, with 13 bases in between. CDR3 amino acids: CASGLVNGRVPLHF. CDR3 sequence (DNA): TGTGCTAGTGGTTTGGTAAACGGACGCGTTCCCCTCCACTTT.

This chain joins TRBV4-1 and TRBJ1-1; a possible D gene is TRBD1 (5 bases). Germline V gene lookup returns CDR1 MGHRA and CDR2 YSYEKL. This CDR3 region has 15 residues. Trimming took off 1 base at V and 7 bases at J, with 16 bases between the two ends. DNA for the CDR3: TGCGCCAGCAGCCAAGCGCCGCAGGGAGTGAATGAAGCTTTCTTT. Amino acids: CASSQAPQGVNEAFF.

The chain employs TRBV7-6 and TRBJ2-5, with 11 positions matching TRBD1. The germline V gene has CDR1 SGHVS and CDR2 FNYEAQ. The CDR3 spans 16 residues. After removal of 3 bases from V and 1 base from J, the junction contained 4 bases not matched to a gene. CDR3 region: CASSLAGTGGQETQYF. The DNA of the CDR3 is TGTGCCAGCAGCTTGGCCGGGACAGGGGGCCAAGAGACCCAGTACTTC.

This chain connects TRBV15 to TRBJ2-5, with a weak D call TRBD1 (6 bases). V gave up 0 bases and J gave up 7 bases, with 18 bases separating them. CDR3 length: 16 residues. Looked up from germline, CDR1 is LNHNV and CDR2 is YYDKDF (reference sequence). This CDR3 is CATSRDQGHQRGTQYF. CDR3 bases: TGTGCCACCAGCAGAGATCAGGGACACCAACGGGGGACCCAGTACTTC.

The J gene is TRBJ1-5, the V gene TRBV13; possibly TRBD1 for D (5 bases). Germline CDR1 is PRHDT and CDR2 is FYEKMQ (reference sequence). The CDR3 is made up of 15 amino acids. Trimming pared 6 bases from V and 2 bases from J, leaving 14 bases between. The CDR3 region is CASRKWGDGNQPQHF. CDR3 DNA: TGTGCCAGCAGGAAATGGGGGGATGGCAATCAGCCCCAGCATTTT. The full variable domain, its missing parts supplied by reference TRBV13 and TRBJ1-5, is AAGVIQSPRHLIKEKRETATLKCYPIPRHDTVYWYQQGPGQDPQFLISFYEKMQSDKGSIPDRFSAQQFSDYHSELNMSSLELGDSALYFCASRKWGDGNQPQHFGDGTRLSIL.

This chain connects TRBV19 to TRBJ1-5; 10 bases fit TRBD1. The CDR3 loop spans 13 amino acids. Germline V gene lookup returns CDR1 LNHDA and CDR2 SQIVND (reference sequence). J gave up 6 bases and V 5 bases, and 1 base lay outside the gene matches. CDR3 amino acids: CASSGTGVQPQHF. CDR3 DNA sequence: TGTGCCAGTAGTGGGACAGGGGTTCAGCCCCAGCATTTT.

This clone was found a few times. The genes are TRBV6-5 and TRBJ2-7; 7 positions agree with TRBD1. Germline V gene lookup returns CDR1 MNHEY and CDR2 SVGAGI. The CDR3 totals 14 residues. The J segment lost 2 bases and the V segment lost 5 bases, leaving 6 bases of the junction unmatched. CDR3 amino acids: CASSRAGTAYEQYF. DNA of the CDR3: TGTGCCAGCAGTCGGGCCGGGACAGCCTACGAGCAGTACTTC.

This chain joins TRBV5-1 and TRBJ2-2; 9 bases are a match to TRBD1. Germline CDR1 reads SGHRS; CDR2 reads YFSETQ. J was trimmed by 4 bases and V by 5 bases; bases with no gene match: 9. The CDR3 loop spans 16 amino acids. The CDR3 loop is CASRLTTGGGTGELFF. CDR3 DNA: TGCGCCAGCAGGCTCACGACAGGGGGAGGCACCGGGGAGCTGTTTTTT.

The chain uses TRBV7-9 and TRBJ2-7, with no clear D. Per germline, CDR1 SEHNR and CDR2 FQNEAQ (reference sequence). Between the trimmed V and J ends, which lost 0 bases and 1 base, there was a span of 10 bases. The CDR3 has 15 residues. The CDR3 region is CASSLALGDSYEQYF. DNA for the CDR3: TGTGCCAGCAGCTTAGCACTGGGCGATTCCTACGAGCAGTACTTC. Full variable domain (rest looked up from reference TRBV7-9 and TRBJ2-7): DTGVSQNPRHKITKRGQNVTFRCDPISEHNRLYWYRQTLGQGPEFLTYFQNEAQLEKSRLLSDRFSAERPKGSFSTLEIQRTEQGDSAMYLCASSLALGDSYEQYFGPGTRLTVT.

This clone appeared a few times. V is TRBV18 and J is TRBJ1-2, with no clear D. V was pared by 2 bases and J by 2 bases, with 6 bases between. The CDR3 has 13 amino acids. Germline CDR1 and CDR2: KGHSH and LQKENI. The CDR3, as DNA: TGTGCCAGCTCACCAGGGCCGAACTATGGCTACACCTTC. It codes for CASSPGPNYGYTF. Complete variable domain (other parts from reference TRBV18 and TRBJ1-2): NAGVMQNPRHLVRRRGQEARLRCSPMKGHSHVYWYRQLPEEGLKFMVYLQKENIIDESGMPKERFSAEFPKEGPSILRIQQVVRGDSAAYFCASSPGPNYGYTFGSGTRLTVV.

The gene calls are TRBV27 and TRBJ1-4; D gene uncertain. The germline gives CDR1 MNHEY, CDR2 SMNVEV (reference sequence). The CDR3 has 15 residues. Trimming shortened V by 5 bases and J by 7 bases, and 17 bases separated the two germline ends. The CDR3 spells CASSSLTLRGEKLFF. The CDR3 nucleotides read TGTGCCAGCAGTAGCCTCACCCTCCGGGGTGAAAAACTGTTTTTT. Full variable domain (outside the CDR3, taken from reference TRBV27 and TRBJ1-4): EAQVTQNPRYLITVTGKKLTVTCSQNMNHEYMSWYRQDPGLGLRQIYYSMNVEVTDKGDVPEGYKVSRKEKRNFPLILESPSPNQTSLYFCASSSLTLRGEKLFFGSGTQLSVL.

This chain uses TRBV5-1 with TRBJ2-1; D assignment may be TRBD1 or TRBD2 (6 bases each). The CDR3 covers 14 residues. Germline-derived CDR1 and CDR2 are SGHRS and YFSETQ. V lost 4 bases and J lost 10, with 18 bases in between. The CDR3 sequence: CASSTGGDGGEQFF. The CDR3 DNA reads TGCGCCAGCAGCACCGGGGGCGATGGGGGGGAGCAGTTCTTC. The full variable domain, completed using reference TRBV5-1 and TRBJ2-1, is KAGVTQTPRYLIKTRGQQVTLSCSPISGHRSVSWYQQTPGQGLQFLFEYFSETQRNKGNFPGRFSGRQFSNSRSEMNVSTLELGDSALYLCASSTGGDGGEQFFGPGTRLTVL.

The V call is TRBV28, the J call TRBJ2-4; 7 bases match TRBD2. Germline-derived CDR1 and CDR2 are MDHEN and SYDVKM. This CDR3 is built from 16 residues. The V and J ends lost 5 bases and 5 bases, in that order; junction bases with no gene match: 12. The CDR3 sequence: CASSPIYRTSQNIQYF. The CDR3 DNA is TGTGCCAGCAGTCCTATATATCGGACTAGTCAAAACATTCAGTACTTC.

Turning to this clone: A read error may account for a junction end that differs from germline. The V call is TRBV11-2, the J call TRBJ2-7; 9 bases map to TRBD2. Per the germline V gene, CDR1 is SGHAT and CDR2 is FQNNGV. The CDR3 is 15 residues long. The CDR3 spells CASSVDSGRTYEQYF. The DNA for the CDR3 is TGTGCCAGCAGCGTAGATAGCGGGAGAACCTACGAGCAGTACTTC.

The chain combines TRBV10-3 with TRBJ2-6; 11 bases are shared with TRBD2. The germline V gene has CDR1 ENHRY and CDR2 SYGVKD. CDR3 length equals 20 residues. The ends lost 0 bases at V and 0 bases at J; junction bases unmatched: 7. This CDR3 is CAISESETSGVPSGANVLTF. For the CDR3, the DNA is TGTGCCATCAGTGAGTCGGAGACTAGCGGGGTGCCCTCTGGGGCCAACGTCCTGACTTTC.

For the CDR3, the DNA is TGTGCCAGCAGCCGGGGACTAGCGGGAGACGAGCAGTACTTC. Translating it yields CASSRGLAGDEQYF. The J gene is TRBJ2-5, the V gene TRBV14; 14 positions agree with TRBD2. The J call is doubtful: the DNA matches TRBJ2-7 better. The CDR3 extends over 14 amino acids. Germline V gene data show CDR1 as SGHDN and CDR2 as FVKESK.

V and J are TRBV20-1 and TRBJ1-2; no reliable D call. The CDR3 spans 9 residues. Germline lookup yields CDR1 DFQATT and CDR2 SNEGSKA (reference sequence). The germline V and J ends were trimmed by 6 bases and 6 bases, with 5 bases remaining between them. CDR3 nucleotides: TGCAGTGCAGGTGATGGCTACACCTTC. Residues: CSAGDGYTF.